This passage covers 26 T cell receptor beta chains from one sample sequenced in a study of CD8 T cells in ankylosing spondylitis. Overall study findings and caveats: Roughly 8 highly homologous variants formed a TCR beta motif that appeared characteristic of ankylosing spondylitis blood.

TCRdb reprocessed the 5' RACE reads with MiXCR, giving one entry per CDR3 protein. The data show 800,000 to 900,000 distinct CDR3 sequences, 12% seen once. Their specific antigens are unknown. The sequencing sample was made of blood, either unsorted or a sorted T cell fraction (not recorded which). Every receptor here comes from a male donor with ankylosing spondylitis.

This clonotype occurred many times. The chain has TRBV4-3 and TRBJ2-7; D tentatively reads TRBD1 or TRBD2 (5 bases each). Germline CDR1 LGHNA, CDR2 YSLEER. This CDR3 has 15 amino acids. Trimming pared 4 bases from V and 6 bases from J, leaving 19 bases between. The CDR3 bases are TGCGCCAGCAGCCCCCAGGGAGCCCTGAGAGGCGAGCAGTACTTC. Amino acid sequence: CASSPQGALRGEQYF.

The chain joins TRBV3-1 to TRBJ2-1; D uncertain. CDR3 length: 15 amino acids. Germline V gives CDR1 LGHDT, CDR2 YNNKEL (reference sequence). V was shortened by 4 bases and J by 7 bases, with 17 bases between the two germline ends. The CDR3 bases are TGTGCCAGCAGCCCTGGGGTGCACTCGCGTAATGAGCAGTTCTTC. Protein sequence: CASSPGVHSRNEQFF.

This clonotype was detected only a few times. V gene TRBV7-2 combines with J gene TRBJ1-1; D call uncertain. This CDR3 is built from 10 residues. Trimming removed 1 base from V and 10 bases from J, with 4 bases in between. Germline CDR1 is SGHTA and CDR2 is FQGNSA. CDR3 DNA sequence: TGTGCCAGCAGCTTAGTCCGAGCTTTCTTT. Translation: CASSLVRAFF.

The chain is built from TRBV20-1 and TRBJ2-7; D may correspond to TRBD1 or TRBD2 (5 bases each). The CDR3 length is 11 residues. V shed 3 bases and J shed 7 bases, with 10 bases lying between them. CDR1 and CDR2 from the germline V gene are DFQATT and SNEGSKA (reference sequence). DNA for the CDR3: TGCAGTGCTAGGCTATGGGGGGAGCAGTACTTC. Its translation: CSARLWGEQYF.

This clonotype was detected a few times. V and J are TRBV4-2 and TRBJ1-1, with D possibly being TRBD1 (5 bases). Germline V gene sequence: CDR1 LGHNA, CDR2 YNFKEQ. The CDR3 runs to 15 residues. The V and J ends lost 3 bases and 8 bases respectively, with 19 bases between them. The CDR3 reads CASSQAGTHGLEAFF. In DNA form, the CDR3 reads TGTGCCAGCAGCCAGGCCGGGACCCATGGGCTGGAAGCTTTCTTT.

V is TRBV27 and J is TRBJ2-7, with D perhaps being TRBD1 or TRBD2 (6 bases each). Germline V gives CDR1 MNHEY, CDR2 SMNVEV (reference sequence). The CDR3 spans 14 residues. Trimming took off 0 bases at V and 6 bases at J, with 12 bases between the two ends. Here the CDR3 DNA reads TGTGCCAGCAGTTTATCCGTTGGGGGGCGCGAGCAGTACTTC. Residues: CASSLSVGGREQYF.

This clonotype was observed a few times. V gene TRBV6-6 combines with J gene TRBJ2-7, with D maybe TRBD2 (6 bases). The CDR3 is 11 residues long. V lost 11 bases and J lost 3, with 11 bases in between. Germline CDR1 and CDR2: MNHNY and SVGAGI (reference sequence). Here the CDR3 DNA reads TGTGCCGGCGGGATGGGCTACGAGCAGTACTTC. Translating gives CAGGMGYEQYF.

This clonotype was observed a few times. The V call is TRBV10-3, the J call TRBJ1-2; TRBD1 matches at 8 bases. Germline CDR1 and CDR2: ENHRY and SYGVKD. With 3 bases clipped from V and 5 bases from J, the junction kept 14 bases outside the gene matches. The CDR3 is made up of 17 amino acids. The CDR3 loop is CAISEGQGGVQRYGYTF. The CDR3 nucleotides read TGTGCCATCAGTGAAGGACAGGGAGGCGTGCAGAGATATGGCTACACCTTC.

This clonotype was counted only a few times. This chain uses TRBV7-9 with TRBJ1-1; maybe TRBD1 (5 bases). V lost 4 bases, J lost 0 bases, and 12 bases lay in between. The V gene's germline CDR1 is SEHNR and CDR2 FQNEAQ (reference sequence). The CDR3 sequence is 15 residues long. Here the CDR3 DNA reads TGTGCCAGCAGCTCTAGACAGCCCATGAACACTGAAGCTTTCTTT. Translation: CASSSRQPMNTEAFF. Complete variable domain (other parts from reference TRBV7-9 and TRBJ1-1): DTGVSQNPRHKITKRGQNVTFRCDPISEHNRLYWYRQTLGQGPEFLTYFQNEAQLEKSRLLSDRFSAERPKGSFSTLEIQRTEQGDSAMYLCASSSRQPMNTEAFFGQGTRLTVV.

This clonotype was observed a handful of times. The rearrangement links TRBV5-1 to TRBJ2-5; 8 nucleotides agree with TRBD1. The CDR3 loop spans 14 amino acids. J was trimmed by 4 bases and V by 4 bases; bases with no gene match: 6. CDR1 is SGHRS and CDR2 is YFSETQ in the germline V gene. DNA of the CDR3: TGCGCCAGCAGCCTCTTACAGGGGGGAGAGACCCAGTACTTC. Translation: CASSLLQGGETQYF.

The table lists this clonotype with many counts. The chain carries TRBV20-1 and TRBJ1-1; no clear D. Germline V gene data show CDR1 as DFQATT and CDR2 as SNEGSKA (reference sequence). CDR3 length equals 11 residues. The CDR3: CRTSEATEAFF. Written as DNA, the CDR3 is TGCAGGACTTCAGAGGCCACTGAAGCTTTCTTT.

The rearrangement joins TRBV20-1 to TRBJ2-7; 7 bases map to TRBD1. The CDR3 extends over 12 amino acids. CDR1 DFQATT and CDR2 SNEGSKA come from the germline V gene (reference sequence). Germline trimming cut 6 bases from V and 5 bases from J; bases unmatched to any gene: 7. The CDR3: CSASRGFNEQYF. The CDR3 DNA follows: TGCAGTGCCAGCAGGGGGTTCAACGAGCAGTACTTC.

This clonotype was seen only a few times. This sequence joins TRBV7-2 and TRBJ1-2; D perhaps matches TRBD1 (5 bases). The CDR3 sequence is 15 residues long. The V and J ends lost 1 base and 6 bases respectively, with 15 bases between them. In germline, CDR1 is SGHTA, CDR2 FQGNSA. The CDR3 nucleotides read TGTGCCAGCAGCTTAGATCGGGGGAATTTCAATGGCTACACCTTC. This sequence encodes CASSLDRGNFNGYTF.

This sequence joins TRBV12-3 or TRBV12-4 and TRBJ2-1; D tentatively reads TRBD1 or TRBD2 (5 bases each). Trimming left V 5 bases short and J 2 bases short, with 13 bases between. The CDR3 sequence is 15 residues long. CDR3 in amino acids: CASSIGDGTYNEQFF. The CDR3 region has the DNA TGTGCCAGCAGTATAGGGGACGGGACCTACAATGAGCAGTTCTTC.

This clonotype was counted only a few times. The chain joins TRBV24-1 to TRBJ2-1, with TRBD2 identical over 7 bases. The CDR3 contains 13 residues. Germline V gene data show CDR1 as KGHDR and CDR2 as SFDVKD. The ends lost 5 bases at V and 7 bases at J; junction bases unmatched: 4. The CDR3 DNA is TGTGCCACCAGTGCTTACGGGGGGAATGAGCAGTTCTTC. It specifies CATSAYGGNEQFF.

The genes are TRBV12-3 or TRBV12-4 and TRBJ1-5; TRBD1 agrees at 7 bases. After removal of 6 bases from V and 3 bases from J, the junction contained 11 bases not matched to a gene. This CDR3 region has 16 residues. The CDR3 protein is CASSRGQPVVNQPQHF. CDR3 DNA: TGTGCCAGCAGCCGGGGACAGCCAGTTGTCAATCAGCCCCAGCATTTT.

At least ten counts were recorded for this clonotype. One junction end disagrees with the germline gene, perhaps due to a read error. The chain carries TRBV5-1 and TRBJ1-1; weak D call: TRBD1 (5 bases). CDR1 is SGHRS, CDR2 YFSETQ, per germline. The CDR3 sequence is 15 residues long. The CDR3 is CASTLGRWGDTEAFF. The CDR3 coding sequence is TGCGCCAGCACCTTGGGTCGGTGGGGCGACACTGAAGCTTTCTTT.

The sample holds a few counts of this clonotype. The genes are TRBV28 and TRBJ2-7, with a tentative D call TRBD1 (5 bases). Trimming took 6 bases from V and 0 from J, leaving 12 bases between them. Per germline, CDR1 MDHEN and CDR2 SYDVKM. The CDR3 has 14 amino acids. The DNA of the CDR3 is TGTGCCAGCAGCCCCCCCGGACACTCCTACGAGCAGTACTTC. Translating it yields CASSPPGHSYEQYF.

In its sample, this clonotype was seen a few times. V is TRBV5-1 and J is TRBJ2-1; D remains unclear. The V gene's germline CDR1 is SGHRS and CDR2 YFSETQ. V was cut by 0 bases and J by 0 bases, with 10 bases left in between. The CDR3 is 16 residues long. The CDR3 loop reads CASSLGTVSSYNEQFF. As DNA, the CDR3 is TGCGCCAGCAGCTTGGGTACTGTTAGCTCCTACAATGAGCAGTTCTTC.

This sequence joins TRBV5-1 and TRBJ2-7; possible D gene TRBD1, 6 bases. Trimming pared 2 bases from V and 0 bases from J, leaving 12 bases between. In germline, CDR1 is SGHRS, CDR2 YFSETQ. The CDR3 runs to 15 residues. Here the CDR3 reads CASSFARTASYEQYF. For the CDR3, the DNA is TGCGCCAGCAGCTTTGCCCGGACAGCCTCCTACGAGCAGTACTTC.

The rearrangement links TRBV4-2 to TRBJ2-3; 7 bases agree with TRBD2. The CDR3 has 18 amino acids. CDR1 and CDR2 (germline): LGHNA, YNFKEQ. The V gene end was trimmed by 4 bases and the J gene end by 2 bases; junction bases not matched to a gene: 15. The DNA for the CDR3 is TGTGCCAGCAGCCTAAGTTCTGTGGCGGGAGAGTTCACAGATACGCAGTATTTT. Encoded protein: CASSLSSVAGEFTDTQYF.

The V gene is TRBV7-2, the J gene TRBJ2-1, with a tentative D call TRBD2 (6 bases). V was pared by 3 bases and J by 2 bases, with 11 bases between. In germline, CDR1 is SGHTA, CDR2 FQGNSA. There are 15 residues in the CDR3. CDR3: CASSFRRTTYNEQFF. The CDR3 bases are TGTGCCAGCAGCTTCCGCAGGACTACCTACAATGAGCAGTTCTTC.

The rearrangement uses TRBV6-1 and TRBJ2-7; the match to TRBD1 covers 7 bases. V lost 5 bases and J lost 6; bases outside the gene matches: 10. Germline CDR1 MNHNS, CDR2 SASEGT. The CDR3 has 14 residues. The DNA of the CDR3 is TGTGCCAGCAGTCAAGGGGGCGTGGGTGGCGAGCAGTACTTC. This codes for CASSQGGVGGEQYF.

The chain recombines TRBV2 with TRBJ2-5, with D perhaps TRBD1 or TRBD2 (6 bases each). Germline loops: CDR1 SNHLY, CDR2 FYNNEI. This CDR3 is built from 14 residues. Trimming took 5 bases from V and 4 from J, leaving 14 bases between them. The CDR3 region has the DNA TGTGCCAGCAGTATACAGGGAGGAGTAGAGACCCAGTACTTC. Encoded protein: CASSIQGGVETQYF.

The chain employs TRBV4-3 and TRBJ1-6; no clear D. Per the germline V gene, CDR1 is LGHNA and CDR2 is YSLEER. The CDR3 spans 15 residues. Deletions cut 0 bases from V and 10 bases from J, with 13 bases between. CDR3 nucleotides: TGCGCCAGCAGCCAAGAGACCCAAAATAGCTCACCCCTCCACTTT. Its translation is CASSQETQNSSPLHF.

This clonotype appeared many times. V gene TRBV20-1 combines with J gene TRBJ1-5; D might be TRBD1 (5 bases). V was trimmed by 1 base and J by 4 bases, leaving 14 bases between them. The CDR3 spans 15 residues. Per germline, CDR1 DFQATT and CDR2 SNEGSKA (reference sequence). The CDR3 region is CSARVQGGSNQPQHF. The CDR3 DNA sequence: TGCAGTGCTAGAGTCCAGGGAGGGTCGAATCAGCCCCAGCATTTT.